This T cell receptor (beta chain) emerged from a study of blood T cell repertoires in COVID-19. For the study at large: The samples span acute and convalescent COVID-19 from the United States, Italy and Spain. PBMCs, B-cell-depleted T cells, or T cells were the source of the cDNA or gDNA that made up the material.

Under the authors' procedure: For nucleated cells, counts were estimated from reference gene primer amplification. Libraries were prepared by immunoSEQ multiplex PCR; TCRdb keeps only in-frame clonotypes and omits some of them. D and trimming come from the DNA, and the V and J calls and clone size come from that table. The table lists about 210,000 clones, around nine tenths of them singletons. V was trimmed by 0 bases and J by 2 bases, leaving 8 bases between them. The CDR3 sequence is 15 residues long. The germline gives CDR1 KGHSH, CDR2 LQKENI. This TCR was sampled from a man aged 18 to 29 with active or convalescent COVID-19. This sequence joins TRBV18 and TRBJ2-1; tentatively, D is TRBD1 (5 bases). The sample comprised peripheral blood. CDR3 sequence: CASSPPTGPYNEQFF. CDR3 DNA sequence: TGTGCCAGCTCACCACCTACAGGACCCTACAATGAGCAGTTCTTC. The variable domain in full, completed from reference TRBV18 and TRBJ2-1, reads NAGVMQNPRHLVRRRGQEARLRCSPMKGHSHVYWYRQLPEEGLKFMVYLQKENIIDESGMPKERFSAEFPKEGPSILRIQQVVRGDSAAYFCASSPPTGPYNEQFFGPGTRLTVL.